These T cell receptor beta chains were read from a single sample in a study of CXCR3-negative and CXCR3-positive naive CD8 T cells. TCRdb reprocessed the 5' RACE reads and stores each CDR3 protein as one record, lacking DNA. In all, the sample yields over 100,000 distinct CDR3 sequences. What was sequenced was naive CXCR3+ CD8+ T cells from blood. The receptors come from a human donor in good health. Some clones in this sample may be carry-over from other donors' samples. CDR3s include the opening cysteine and the closing phenylalanine or tryptophan.

TRBJ2-1 | TRBV7-9 | CASSLAQGLADNEQFF
TRBJ2-1 | TRBV27 | CASSLPGDEQFF
TRBJ1-2 | TRBV29-1 | CSVPPVTGNYGYTF
TRBJ2-3 | TRBV14 | CASSQEYRGTDTQYF
TRBJ2-7 | TRBV7-8 | CASSSLTGGYEQYF
TRBJ2-7 | TRBV7-9 | CASSPSASYEQYF
TRBJ2-7 | TRBV28 | CASSFASGSYEQYF
TRBJ2-1 | TRBV7-2 | CASSPISGGDEQFF
TRBJ2-7 | TRBV20-1 | CSARDPWGSYEQYF
TRBJ2-1 | TRBV29-1 | CSVADYYNEQFF
TRBJ2-5 | TRBV5-1 | CASSPSLAGGPAGQETQYF
TRBJ2-5 | TRBV4-1 | CASSQRTSGATREYF
TRBJ2-1 | TRBV29-1 | CSVLGYNEQFF
TRBJ2-7 | TRBV5-6 | CATQRRGDLYEQYF
TRBJ1-1 | TRBV21-1 | CASITGTAAEAFF
TRBJ2-6 | TRBV28 | CASSRPMLLRGTGANVLTF
TRBJ1-3 | TRBV4-2 | CASSYTTVSGNTIYF